The 25 T cell receptor beta chains listed next were all sequenced from one sample in a study of blood T cell repertoires in COVID-19. Here immunoSEQ multiplex PCR was the method, and the copy in TCRdb shows in-frame clones only, minus some. The sample holds 100,000 to 150,000 clones, approximately 83% seen once. Material for sequencing was peripheral blood. The receptors here all came from an elderly woman with acute or convalescent COVID-19.

The chain has TRBV11-3 and TRBJ2-3; no reliable D call. Per germline, CDR1 SGHNT and CDR2 YENEEA. CDR3 length: 12 residues. Deletions cut 8 bases from V and 7 bases from J, with 13 bases between. The CDR3 is CASGPGDYTQYF. Written as DNA, the CDR3 is TGTGCCAGCGGGCCTGGCGATTATACGCAGTATTTT.

The CDR3 DNA reads as TGTGCCAGCAGCTCTGGGACAGGCACCGGGGAGCTGTTTTTT. This gives the protein CASSSGTGTGELFF. The chain links TRBV28 to TRBJ2-2; 8 bases align to TRBD1. The CDR3 is 14 residues long. The V gene's germline CDR1 is MDHEN and CDR2 SYDVKM. V shed 6 bases, J shed 4 bases, and the junction held 4 bases outside the gene matches.

The rearrangement joins TRBV6-2 or TRBV6-3 to TRBJ1-1; 12 nucleotides agree with TRBD1. V gave up 6 bases and J gave up 5 bases; unmatched junction bases: 13. This CDR3 is 17 amino acids long. CDR1 is MNHEY, CDR2 SVGEGT, per germline. The CDR3 reads CASSIFSGTGGRTEAFF. In nucleotides, the CDR3 is TGTGCCAGCAGCATCTTTTCCGGGACAGGGGGCAGGACTGAAGCTTTCTTT.

The CDR3 loop is CASSSSSGGLETQYF. CDR3 sequence (DNA): TGTGCCAGCAGCTCTTCTAGCGGGGGGTTGGAGACCCAGTACTTC. The chain employs TRBV7-3 and TRBJ2-5; the match to TRBD2 covers 11 bases. The trim removed 4 bases at V and 5 bases at J, leaving 6 bases unmatched. The CDR3 sequence is 15 residues long. Germline V gives CDR1 SGHTA, CDR2 FQGTGA.

This chain connects TRBV7-9 to TRBJ1-2; a possible D gene is TRBD1 (5 bases). V dropped 2 bases and J dropped 4 bases, with 11 bases sitting between them. Germline-derived CDR1 and CDR2 are SEHNR and FQNEAQ (reference sequence). CDR3 length equals 14 residues. This chain's CDR3 is CASSLSSGPYGYTF. As DNA, the CDR3 is TGTGCCAGCAGCTTATCGTCAGGGCCCTATGGCTACACCTTC. The full variable domain, in which reference TRBV7-9 and TRBJ1-2 provide the parts outside the CDR3, is DTGVSQNPRHKITKRGQNVTFRCDPISEHNRLYWYRQTLGQGPEFLTYFQNEAQLEKSRLLSDRFSAERPKGSFSTLEIQRTEQGDSAMYLCASSLSSGPYGYTFGSGTRLTVV.

The rearrangement joins TRBV7-3 to TRBJ2-2; weak D call: TRBD1 (6 bases). Trimming took off 2 bases at V and 1 base at J, with 11 bases between the two ends. The CDR3 spans 16 residues. Germline loops: CDR1 SGHTA, CDR2 FQGTGA. The CDR3 reads CASSLSPRGNTGELFF. In nucleotides, the CDR3 is TGTGCCAGCAGCTTATCCCCCAGGGGGAACACCGGGGAGCTGTTTTTT. Variable domain in full (rest from reference TRBV7-3 and TRBJ2-2): GAGVSQTPSNKVTEKGKYVELRCDPISGHTALYWYRQSLGQGPEFLIYFQGTGAADDSGLPNDRFFAVRPEGSVSTLKIQRTERGDSAVYLCASSLSPRGNTGELFFGEGSRLTVL.

This rearrangement joins TRBV7-2 to TRBJ1-2; D not resolved. Germline V gene lookup returns CDR1 SGHTA and CDR2 FQGNSA. The length of the CDR3 is 12 residues. Between the trimmed V and J ends, which lost 1 base and 13 bases, there was a span of 13 bases. The CDR3 nucleotides read TGTGCCAGCAGCTTAGACGAGGTGGCGGGCACCTTC. It is translated as CASSLDEVAGTF.

CDR3 bases: TGTGCCAGCAGCCCAGGTAGGGGGTCGTACCAAGAGACCCAGTACTTC. Protein product: CASSPGRGSYQETQYF. This chain joins TRBV14 and TRBJ2-5, with D possibly matching TRBD1 (6 bases). Between the trimmed V and J ends, which lost 4 bases and 0 bases, there was a span of 15 bases. Germline loops: CDR1 SGHDN, CDR2 FVKESK. This CDR3 is 16 amino acids long.

J is TRBJ1-5 and V is TRBV27; no firm D call. Germline assignment: CDR1 MNHEY and CDR2 SMNVEV (reference sequence). The V end was cut by 5 bases, the J end by 3 bases, with 14 bases between. This CDR3 contains 15 residues. For the CDR3, the DNA is TGTGCCAGCAGTCTCGGGAGTTTGGACAATCAGCCCCAGCATTTT. Translated: CASSLGSLDNQPQHF.

The chain has TRBV14 and TRBJ1-2; D unclear. Germline V gene sequence: CDR1 SGHDN, CDR2 FVKESK. V lost 4 bases, J lost 0 bases, and 6 bases lay in between. This CDR3 has 13 residues. The CDR3 loop is CASSLYTNYGYTF. DNA of the CDR3: TGTGCCAGCAGCCTATATACTAACTATGGCTACACCTTC.

The chain couples TRBV6-5 to TRBJ2-6; D is ambiguous. Trimming pared 0 bases from V and 2 bases from J, leaving 8 bases between. The CDR3 is 16 residues long. From germline, CDR1 is MNHEY and CDR2 SVGAGI. The CDR3 loop is CASSYSALAGANVLTF. In DNA, the CDR3 is TGTGCCAGCAGTTACTCGGCGCTAGCTGGGGCCAACGTCCTGACTTTC.

V gene TRBV5-1 combines with J gene TRBJ1-5, with TRBD1 matching 7 bases. Germline V lookup: CDR1 SGHRS, CDR2 YFSETQ. V lost 4 bases to trimming and J lost 1 base; unmatched junction nucleotides: 5. The CDR3 runs 15 residues. The CDR3 protein is CASSEGQLSNQPQHF. The CDR3 DNA is TGCGCCAGCAGCGAGGGACAGCTGAGCAATCAGCCCCAGCATTTT.

The rearrangement joins TRBV6-5 to TRBJ1-5; TRBD1 aligns across 7 bases. Unmatched junction bases numbered 5, after V lost 5 bases and J lost 4 bases. CDR1 MNHEY and CDR2 SVGAGI come from the germline V gene. The CDR3 extends over 14 amino acids. The CDR3, as DNA: TGTGCCAGCAGTCTGACAGGGCGGAATCAGCCCCAGCATTTT. It translates to CASSLTGRNQPQHF.

The V call is TRBV24-1, the J call TRBJ1-6; 7 nucleotides align to TRBD1. The V gene end was trimmed by 11 bases and the J gene end by 2 bases; junction bases not matched to a gene: 8. CDR3 length: 15 residues. The germline gives CDR1 KGHDR, CDR2 SFDVKD. Here the CDR3 DNA reads TGTGCCAAGAACAGGGGCTGGACCTATAATTCACCCCTCCACTTT. Its protein is CAKNRGWTYNSPLHF.

The chain links TRBV29-1 to TRBJ1-1, with D perhaps matching TRBD1 (5 bases). CDR3 length equals 15 residues. Germline values: CDR1 SQVTM, CDR2 ANQGSEA. V gave up 0 bases and J gave up 1 base, with 12 bases separating them. CDR3 amino acids: CSVEDLQAPNTEAFF. In DNA form, the CDR3 reads TGCAGCGTTGAAGATCTACAGGCCCCGAACACTGAAGCTTTCTTT.

The genes are TRBV6-1 and TRBJ2-1; D possibly corresponds to TRBD1 (6 bases). Between the trimmed V and J ends, which lost 4 bases and 2 bases, there was a span of 15 bases. The CDR3 loop spans 16 amino acids. CDR1 MNHNS and CDR2 SASEGT come from the germline V gene. The CDR3 here is CASSVLDRSPYNEQFF. The CDR3 DNA sequence: TGTGCCAGCAGTGTACTTGACAGGTCCCCCTACAATGAGCAGTTCTTC.

To note about this clone: Other DNA sequences of this sample code for an identical CDR3. The rearrangement links TRBV3-1 (or the pseudogene TRBV3-2) to TRBJ1-5; D not resolved. Germline values: CDR1 LGHDT, CDR2 YNNKEL (reference sequence). The germline V and J ends were trimmed by 4 bases and 5 bases, with 9 bases remaining between them. This CDR3 has 13 residues. CDR3: CASSLGGYQPQHF. CDR3 DNA: TGTGCCAGCAGCCTAGGAGGCTATCAGCCCCAGCATTTT.

The V and J genes are TRBV2 and TRBJ1-2; no firm D call. The CDR3 totals 14 residues. Germline V CDR1 and CDR2: SNHLY, FYNNEI. Trimming removed 0 bases at V and 5 bases at J, with 10 bases between. Here the CDR3 reads CASSEASTSYGYTF. CDR3 in DNA: TGTGCCAGCAGTGAAGCTTCCACTTCTTATGGCTACACCTTC.

The chain links TRBV4-2 to TRBJ1-3, with a tentative D call TRBD1 (5 bases). The CDR3 loop spans 15 amino acids. Deletions cut 3 bases from V and 4 bases from J, with 13 bases between. Germline V gene sequence: CDR1 LGHNA, CDR2 YNFKEQ. CDR3 nucleotide sequence: TGTGCCAGCAGCCAGGGGGGAGGAAGGGGAAACACCATATATTTT. This translates into CASSQGGGRGNTIYF.

V is TRBV5-1 and J is TRBJ2-3, with TRBD1 matching over 9 bases. Germline V gene lookup returns CDR1 SGHRS and CDR2 YFSETQ. V was pared by 2 bases and J by 0 bases, with 4 bases of the junction left unmatched. The CDR3 sequence is 16 residues long. DNA for the CDR3: TGCGCCAGCAGCTTCTTGGGACAGGGCAGCACAGATACGCAGTATTTT. Its translation is CASSFLGQGSTDTQYF.

The rearrangement uses TRBV6-5 and TRBJ1-2; no firm D call. Germline V CDR1 and CDR2: MNHEY, SVGAGI. CDR3 length equals 14 residues. Trimming shortened V by 6 bases and J by 4 bases, and 15 bases separated the two germline ends. The CDR3 region is CASSRARGAYGYTF. The DNA for the CDR3 is TGTGCCAGCAGCCGTGCACGGGGAGCCTATGGCTACACCTTC.

The V and J genes are TRBV5-1 and TRBJ2-1; 10 bases map to TRBD2. Germline lookup yields CDR1 SGHRS and CDR2 YFSETQ. The V segment lost 4 bases and the J segment 4 bases; nucleotides outside the gene matches: 8. This CDR3 spans 16 amino acids. The CDR3 region has the DNA TGCGCCAGCAGCCCTGGACTAGCGGATATATACAATGAGCAGTTCTTC. Its protein product is CASSPGLADIYNEQFF.

The chain employs TRBV24-1 and TRBJ1-4; the match to TRBD1 covers 8 bases. There are 15 residues in the CDR3. Trimming removed 3 bases from V and 6 bases from J; junction bases left unmatched: 5. CDR1 KGHDR and CDR2 SFDVKD come from the germline V gene. CDR3: CATSDPTGADEKLFF. The CDR3, as DNA: TGTGCCACCAGTGATCCGACAGGGGCGGATGAAAAACTGTTTTTT.

This rearrangement joins TRBV2 to TRBJ1-6; 8 bases are shared with TRBD1. Germline CDR1 and CDR2: SNHLY and FYNNEI. The CDR3 spans 13 residues. V gave up 7 bases and J gave up 10 bases; unmatched junction bases: 6. The CDR3 DNA follows: TGTGCCAGCACGGACAGGGCTTACTCACCCCTCCACTTT. Protein: CASTDRAYSPLHF.

The V gene is TRBV7-9, the J gene TRBJ1-1; unclear D gene. This CDR3 has 11 amino acids. Germline loops: CDR1 SEHNR, CDR2 FQNEAQ (reference sequence). The V and J ends lost 4 bases and 9 bases respectively, with 9 bases between them. The CDR3 spells CASSYREQAFF. The CDR3 DNA follows: TGTGCCAGCAGCTACCGGGAACAAGCTTTCTTT. Drawing the rest from reference TRBV7-9 and TRBJ1-1, the complete variable domain is DTGVSQNPRHKITKRGQNVTFRCDPISEHNRLYWYRQTLGQGPEFLTYFQNEAQLEKSRLLSDRFSAERPKGSFSTLEIQRTEQGDSAMYLCASSYREQAFFGQGTRLTVV.